This T cell receptor beta chain was found in a study of cytomegalovirus exposure and HLA in healthy donors. Germline V CDR1 and CDR2: SEHNR, FQNEAQ (reference sequence). Trimming removed 7 bases at V and 1 base at J, with 16 bases between. This CDR3 spans 15 amino acids. About this clone itself: Its antigen is undetermined.

Study outcomes and limitations: Researchers had no immune exposure information except CMV serostatus available. An analysis was carried out later, and it reportedly showed fewer N-insertions in an Asian-associated ancestry cluster than the approximately 670-donor mean.

PCR involved 60 Vbeta and 13 Jbeta primers. Sequencing used immunoSEQ multiplex PCR; TCRdb keeps in-frame clones, though not all of them. The top ten hold roughly 3.9% of the sample, which has 85,000 to 120,000 clones, more than 60% seen once. Sequenced input: PBMCs. The TCR was taken from a man in his sixties in good health and CMV-seronegative. This chain connects TRBV7-9 to TRBJ1-1; D is undetermined. The CDR3 region has the DNA TGTGCCAGCATCCCGCGGGGATCAGGGAACACTGAAGCTTTCTTT. Protein: CASIPRGSGNTEAFF. Drawing the rest from reference TRBV7-9 and TRBJ1-1, the complete variable domain is DTGVSQNPRHKITKRGQNVTFRCDPISEHNRLYWYRQTLGQGPEFLTYFQNEAQLEKSRLLSDRFSAERPKGSFSTLEIQRTEQGDSAMYLCASIPRGSGNTEAFFGQGTRLTVV.